The clone carrying this T cell receptor (beta chain) occurred a few times. V lost 0 bases, J lost 4 bases, and 13 bases lay in between. This CDR3 region has 16 residues. The germline CDR1 and CDR2 sequences are WNHNN and SYGVQD (reference sequence). This entry belongs to a study of blood T cells in healthy people across ages. A second PCR, run for roughly 7 to 11 cycles, used a sample-barcoded 5' primer plus a J-beta primer mix. Using its own MiXCR run on the 5' RACE reads, TCRdb lists one record per CDR3 protein. The data show some 1.4 million distinct CDR3 sequences, around 39% seen once. The chain couples TRBV10-1 to TRBJ2-1; unclear D gene. The sequenced sample consisted of blood. This TCR was recovered from a woman between 18 and 29 years old in good health. CDR3: CASSESGGRDYNEQFF. The CDR3 DNA reads as TGCGCCAGCAGTGAGTCCGGCGGCAGAGATTACAATGAGCAGTTCTTC.